The 30 T cell receptor beta chains reported below all come from one sample, sequenced in a study of technical replicates of blood from several donors. The assay was immunoSEQ multiplex PCR, and TCRdb's table has in-frame clones only and misses some. The table shows roughly 100,000 clones, with roughly 95% occurring only once. Sequenced input: T cells isolated from PBMCs. The receptor source for this set is a human donor in good health.

Comment on this clone: The limits of the CDR3 on the DNA are not certain, so only TCRdb's listed CDR3 is given. The rearrangement joins TRBV19 to TRBJ2-7; TRBD2, as called in the table, went unchecked against the DNA. The CDR3 extends over 14 residues, inclusive of both ends. Germline V CDR1 and CDR2: LNHDA, SQIVND (reference sequence). The CDR3: CATSSGREIYEQYF.

This clone has only one observation. The gene calls are TRBV27 and TRBJ1-4, with D perhaps TRBD1 (5 bases). This CDR3 comprises 13 residues. The germline V gene encodes CDR1 MNHEY and CDR2 SMNVEV (reference sequence). V dropped 5 bases and J dropped 7 bases, with 11 bases sitting between them. The CDR3 sequence is CASSRQRGEKLFF. In nucleotides, the CDR3 is TGTGCCAGCAGTCGCCAAAGGGGTGAAAAACTGTTTTTT.

The gene calls are TRBV11-2 and TRBJ2-7; a weak D match, TRBD1 (5 bases). Between the trimmed V and J ends, which lost 4 bases and 3 bases, there was a span of 13 bases. The CDR3 consists of 14 residues. CDR1 and CDR2 from the germline V gene are SGHAT and FQNNGV. The CDR3 reads CASSSQQVVYEQYF. The CDR3 bases are TGTGCCAGCAGCTCACAACAGGTTGTCTACGAGCAGTACTTC.

The chain recombines TRBV6-1 with TRBJ1-1; tentative D call: TRBD1 (6 bases). V was cut by 2 bases and J by 2 bases, with 9 bases left in between. The germline gives CDR1 MNHNS, CDR2 SASEGT. The CDR3 consists of 14 residues. Here the CDR3 DNA reads TGTGCCAGCAGTGAATTCAGGGGTAACACTGAAGCTTTCTTT. Translation: CASSEFRGNTEAFF.

This chain connects TRBV6-1 to TRBJ2-7; 12 positions match TRBD2. The CDR3 contains 17 residues. Germline CDR1 and CDR2: MNHNS and SASEGT. Trimming removed 2 bases from V and 2 bases from J; junction bases left unmatched: 7. DNA for the CDR3: TGTGCCAGCAGTGAACTAGCGGGAGGGTCTTTTACCTACGAGCAGTACTTC. Translating gives CASSELAGGSFTYEQYF.

The chain couples TRBV9 to TRBJ2-2, with D perhaps TRBD2 (5 bases). This CDR3 spans 16 amino acids. Germline lookup yields CDR1 SGDLS and CDR2 YYNGEE. The V gene lost 0 bases and the J gene lost 2 bases, with 11 bases spanning the gap. CDR3 amino acids: CASSVAQRTNTGELFF. CDR3 in DNA: TGTGCCAGCAGCGTAGCTCAGCGGACCAACACCGGGGAGCTGTTTTTT.

This sequence joins TRBV4-1 and TRBJ1-1; 7 nucleotides agree with TRBD1. This CDR3 spans 20 amino acids. V shed 2 bases, J shed 0 bases, and the junction held 18 bases outside the gene matches. Germline assignment: CDR1 MGHRA and CDR2 YSYEKL. In nucleotides, the CDR3 is TGCGCCAGCAGCCAACGGACTATTGTAGGGACAGCGGCTATGAACACTGAAGCTTTCTTT. Residues: CASSQRTIVGTAAMNTEAFF.

The rearrangement joins TRBV6-1 to TRBJ1-2; D gene uncertain. V dropped 0 bases and J dropped 8 bases, with 19 bases sitting between them. The CDR3 is made up of 16 amino acids. Germline-derived CDR1 and CDR2 are MNHNS and SASEGT. As DNA, the CDR3 is TGTGCCAGCAGTGAAGCGCTTCGGGGAAGGATGGAGGGCTACACCTTC. Protein product: CASSEALRGRMEGYTF.

The V call is TRBV9, the J call TRBJ2-5; 7 bases fit TRBD1. This CDR3 is 16 amino acids long. Trimming took 4 bases from V and 0 from J; bases not matched to a gene: 9. Germline CDR1 and CDR2: SGDLS and YYNGEE. The CDR3 DNA is TGTGCCAGCAGCCCCGGGACAGTTTGGGACCAAGAGACCCAGTACTTC. Protein sequence: CASSPGTVWDQETQYF.

Of note for this clone: Other nucleotide sequences in the sample specify the same CDR3. The chain recombines TRBV7-9 with TRBJ2-1; maybe TRBD2 (6 bases). The CDR3 is 12 amino acids. Germline V gene lookup returns CDR1 SEHNR and CDR2 FQNEAQ (reference sequence). Trimming cost V 3 bases and J 7 bases, with 7 bases left between them. As DNA, the CDR3 is TGTGCCAGCAGCTTGGGACTGAATGAGCAGTTCTTC. This encodes CASSLGLNEQFF.

DNA for the CDR3: TGCGCCAGCAGCATCCGAACAGGGGCTTACGAGCAGTACTTC. The encoded protein is CASSIRTGAYEQYF. The chain is built from TRBV4-1 and TRBJ2-7; 7 nucleotides line up with TRBD1. The germline gives CDR1 MGHRA, CDR2 YSYEKL. This CDR3 has 14 amino acids. J gave up 4 bases and V 5 bases, and 8 bases lay outside the gene matches.

The V and J genes are TRBV5-6 and TRBJ2-1, with D unclear. The germline V and J ends were trimmed by 0 bases and 3 bases, with 7 bases remaining between them. This CDR3 has 14 residues. From germline, CDR1 is SGHDT and CDR2 YYEEEE. This chain's CDR3 is CASSLVSGYNEQFF. Here the CDR3 DNA reads TGTGCCAGCAGCTTGGTCTCGGGCTACAATGAGCAGTTCTTC.

This rearrangement joins TRBV6-6 to TRBJ1-5, with unresolved D. Germline V gene data show CDR1 as MNHNY and CDR2 as SVGAGI (reference sequence). CDR3 length: 12 amino acids. V was clipped by 6 bases and J by 7 bases, with 10 bases between them. CDR3 amino acids: CASSAEDQPQHF. The CDR3 DNA sequence: TGTGCCAGCAGCGCGGAGGACCAGCCCCAGCATTTT.

The V call is TRBV7-2, the J call TRBJ2-5; D is perhaps TRBD2 (5 bases). Trimming cost V 2 bases and J 5 bases, with 18 bases left between them. Germline-derived CDR1 and CDR2 are SGHTA and FQGNSA. The CDR3 covers 16 residues. The CDR3 reads CASSLSPSGMGETQYF. CDR3 sequence (DNA): TGTGCCAGCAGCTTAAGTCCGTCGGGGATGGGGGAGACCCAGTACTTC. Full variable domain (missing parts from reference TRBV7-2 and TRBJ2-5): GAGVSQSPSNKVTEKGKDVELRCDPISGHTALYWYRQSLGQGLEFLIYFQGNSAPDKSGLPSDRFSAERTGGSVSTLTIQRTQQEDSAVYLCASSLSPSGMGETQYFGPGTRLLVL.

The chain has TRBV30 and TRBJ2-3; D might be TRBD2 (5 bases). CDR1 is GTSNPN and CDR2 is SVGIG in the germline V gene (reference sequence). This CDR3 is 15 amino acids long. V shed 2 bases and J shed 5 bases, with 17 bases lying between them. The CDR3 DNA reads TGTGCCTGGAGTAAGACGGGATTTTCGGGAGATACGCAGTATTTT. Translated: CAWSKTGFSGDTQYF.

This clone was observed a single time. The gene calls are TRBV11-2 and TRBJ2-1, with D unclear. Trimming left V 4 bases short and J 4 bases short, with 8 bases between. CDR3 length: 13 amino acids. The germline CDR1 and CDR2 sequences are SGHAT and FQNNGV. The CDR3 sequence: CASSYTRYNEQFF. For the CDR3, the DNA is TGTGCCAGCAGCTATACTCGATACAATGAGCAGTTCTTC.

V gene TRBV20-1 combines with J gene TRBJ2-5; D remains ambiguous. The germline V gene has CDR1 DFQATT and CDR2 SNEGSKA (reference sequence). The length of the CDR3 is 11 residues. V lost 8 bases to trimming and J lost 7 bases, with 14 bases between them. This CDR3 reads CSNLDGGTQYF. The CDR3 DNA sequence: TGCAGTAACCTGGATGGCGGGACCCAGTACTTC.

This clone occurred once. The V call is TRBV5-6, the J call TRBJ2-7; D gene ambiguous. Germline assignment: CDR1 SGHDT and CDR2 YYEEEE. V lost 1 base to trimming and J lost 7 bases, with 6 bases between them. This CDR3 region has 11 residues. In nucleotides, the CDR3 is TGTGCCAGCAGCTTGCTCGGGGAGCAGTACTTC. This sequence encodes CASSLLGEQYF. Together with reference TRBV5-6 and TRBJ2-7, the CDR3 gives the full variable domain: DAGVTQSPTHLIKTRGQQVTLRCSPKSGHDTVSWYQQALGQGPQFIFQYYEEEERQRGNFPDRFSGHQFPNYSSELNVNALLLGDSALYLCASSLLGEQYFGPGTRLTVT.

The chain joins TRBV10-3 to TRBJ1-1; 8 bases are shared with TRBD1. Germline V gene sequence: CDR1 ENHRY, CDR2 SYGVKD. Germline trimming cut 7 bases from V and 4 bases from J; bases unmatched to any gene: 5. This CDR3 is built from 13 residues. CDR3 residues: CAITVDRATEAFF. The CDR3 DNA follows: TGTGCCATCACGGTGGACAGGGCCACTGAAGCTTTCTTT.

The rearrangement joins TRBV19 to TRBJ2-7; TRBD2 matches at 13 bases. There are 14 residues in the CDR3. Germline trimming cut 7 bases from V and 6 bases from J; bases unmatched to any gene: 6. The germline V gene encodes CDR1 LNHDA and CDR2 SQIVND (reference sequence). The CDR3 loop is CASTGTSGMGEQYF. CDR3 DNA: TGTGCCAGTACCGGGACTAGCGGGATGGGCGAGCAGTACTTC.

The V and J genes are TRBV5-6 and TRBJ1-1, with 7 bases fitting TRBD1. V gave up 3 bases and J gave up 3 bases; unmatched junction bases: 8. The CDR3 spans 15 residues. Germline loops: CDR1 SGHDT, CDR2 YYEEEE. Here the CDR3 reads CASSWDRVGDTEAFF. CDR3 coding DNA: TGTGCCAGCAGCTGGGACAGAGTCGGGGACACTGAAGCTTTCTTT.

The rearrangement links TRBV14 to TRBJ2-5; possible D gene TRBD2, 6 bases. The germline gives CDR1 SGHDN, CDR2 FVKESK. Trimming left V 1 base short and J 0 bases short, with 15 bases between. The CDR3 extends over 17 amino acids. CDR3 sequence: CASSQGYGRGDQETQYF. The CDR3 region has the DNA TGTGCCAGCAGCCAAGGTTACGGGAGAGGGGACCAAGAGACCCAGTACTTC.

The rearrangement uses TRBV5-1 and TRBJ2-3; 8 bases match TRBD2. CDR3 size: 16 residues. V was pared by 5 bases and J by 2 bases, with 10 bases of the junction left unmatched. Germline V lookup: CDR1 SGHRS, CDR2 YFSETQ. This chain's CDR3 is CASRQRAGAFTDTQYF. The CDR3 DNA sequence: TGCGCCAGCAGACAGAGAGCGGGAGCCTTCACAGATACGCAGTATTTT.

The chain combines TRBV4-3 with TRBJ2-3, with a tentative D call TRBD2 (6 bases). The V gene's germline CDR1 is LGHNA and CDR2 YSLEER. The CDR3 has 16 residues. Trimming shortened V by 0 bases and J by 2 bases, and 12 bases separated the two germline ends. The CDR3 nucleotides read TGCGCCAGCAGCCAAGATGCTAGCGTTACCACAGATACGCAGTATTTT. Translating gives CASSQDASVTTDTQYF.

The chain links TRBV28 to TRBJ2-1; D possibly corresponds to TRBD2 (6 bases). The length of the CDR3 is 15 residues. V lost 3 bases and J 6 bases, leaving 15 bases between the germline ends. CDR1 is MDHEN, CDR2 SYDVKM, per germline. CDR3 sequence reads: CASSFGGVVGNEQFF. The CDR3 bases are TGTGCCAGCAGTTTTGGCGGGGTGGTTGGCAATGAGCAGTTCTTC. Using reference TRBV28 and TRBJ2-1 for the parts outside the CDR3, the full variable domain is DVKVTQSSRYLVKRTGEKVFLECVQDMDHENMFWYRQDPGLGLRLIYFSYDVKMKEKGDIPEGYSVSREKKERFSLILESASTNQTSMYLCASSFGGVVGNEQFFGPGTRLTVL.

The rearrangement links TRBV5-4 to TRBJ2-1, with 8 positions matching TRBD1. Germline assignment: CDR1 SGHNT and CDR2 YYREEE (reference sequence). The CDR3 covers 15 residues. With V trimmed by 5 bases and J by 5 bases, 9 bases remained unmatched. The CDR3 sequence is CASRAGTGTHNEQFF. CDR3 nucleotides: TGTGCCAGCAGGGCCGGGACAGGCACTCACAATGAGCAGTTCTTC.

This chain uses TRBV9 with TRBJ1-1, with D unclear. In germline, CDR1 is SGDLS, CDR2 YYNGEE. Trimming removed 7 bases at V and 1 base at J, with 8 bases between. The CDR3 has 12 amino acids. The CDR3 loop is CASANWNTEAFF. CDR3 bases: TGTGCCAGCGCCAACTGGAACACTGAAGCTTTCTTT.

This chain joins TRBV6-5 and TRBJ2-2, with 8 bases matching TRBD2. The germline V gene encodes CDR1 MNHEY and CDR2 SVGAGI. This CDR3 has 16 amino acids. The junction had 5 bases not matched to a gene; V was cut back by 0 bases and J by 5 bases. The CDR3 loop is CASSYSAGAGTGELFF. The CDR3 DNA reads TGTGCCAGCAGTTACTCAGCGGGAGCCGGGACCGGGGAGCTGTTTTTT.

The chain is built from TRBV5-1 and TRBJ2-1, with D possibly matching TRBD1 (6 bases). The length of the CDR3 is 15 residues. V lost 2 bases, J lost 3 bases, and 12 bases lay in between. Germline V gene sequence: CDR1 SGHRS, CDR2 YFSETQ. DNA for the CDR3: TGCGCCAGCAGCTTAACTAGAGGGGGCTACAATGAGCAGTTCTTC. Protein sequence: CASSLTRGGYNEQFF.

The chain has TRBV19 and TRBJ2-5, with 10 positions matching TRBD2. The CDR3 covers 16 residues. V trimming: 3 bases; J trimming: 5 bases; junction bases outside the gene matches: 9. From germline, CDR1 is LNHDA and CDR2 SQIVND (reference sequence). The CDR3 region is CASSIGLAVPGETQYF. In nucleotides, the CDR3 is TGTGCCAGTAGTATTGGACTAGCGGTACCGGGGGAGACCCAGTACTTC.